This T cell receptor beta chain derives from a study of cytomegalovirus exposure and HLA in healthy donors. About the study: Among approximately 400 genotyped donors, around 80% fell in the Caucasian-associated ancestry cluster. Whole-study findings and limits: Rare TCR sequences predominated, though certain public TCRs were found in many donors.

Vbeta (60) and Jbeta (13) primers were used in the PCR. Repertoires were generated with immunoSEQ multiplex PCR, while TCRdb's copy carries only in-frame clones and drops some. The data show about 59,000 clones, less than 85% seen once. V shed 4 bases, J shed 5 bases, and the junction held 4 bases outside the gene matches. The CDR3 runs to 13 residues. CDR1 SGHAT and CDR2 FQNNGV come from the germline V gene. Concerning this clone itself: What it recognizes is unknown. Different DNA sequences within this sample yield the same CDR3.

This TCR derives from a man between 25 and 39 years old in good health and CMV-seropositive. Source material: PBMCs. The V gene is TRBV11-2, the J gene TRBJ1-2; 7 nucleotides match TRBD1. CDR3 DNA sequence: TGTGCCAGCAGCTCGACAGGGAGGTATGGCTACACCTTC. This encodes CASSSTGRYGYTF.